The rows below give T cell receptor beta chains drawn from one sample of a study of blood T cell repertoires in COVID-19. The assay was immunoSEQ multiplex PCR, and TCRdb's table has in-frame clones only and misses some. This table holds fewer than 250,000 clones, 83% found once. Sequences were obtained from peripheral blood. The receptors were sampled from a human donor in a cohort sampled during active COVID-19. Each CDR3 is given with its conserved first and last residue. The D gene is left open where the match is weak. Clone size appears in some rows only: once, few, many, or a class for an expanded clone.

j_gene: TRBJ2-5
abundance: .
v_gene: TRBV19
d_gene: .
CDR3nt: TGTGCCAGTTCTGGCAGGCCCTACCAAGAGACCCAGTACTTC
CDR3aa: CASSGRPYQETQYF

j_gene: TRBJ1-1
abundance: .
v_gene: TRBV27
d_gene: .
CDR3nt: TGTGCCAGCAGCGACAGGTCCACTGAAGCTTTCTTT
CDR3aa: CASSDRSTEAFF

j_gene: TRBJ2-1
abundance: .
v_gene: TRBV7-9
d_gene: TRBD1
CDR3nt: TGTGCCAGCAGCCGCGGACAGGGGGAACAGTTCTTC
CDR3aa: CASSRGQGEQFF

j_gene: TRBJ2-3
abundance: .
v_gene: TRBV6-5
d_gene: .
CDR3nt: TGTGCCAGCAGTTTCAGGGGTTCAGGCACAGATACGCAGTATTTT
CDR3aa: CASSFRGSGTDTQYF

j_gene: TRBJ2-2
abundance: .
v_gene: TRBV3-1/TRBV3-2
d_gene: .
CDR3nt: TGTGCCAGCAGCCCGCCAACGCGCACCGGGGAGCTGTTTTTT
CDR3aa: CASSPPTRTGELFF

j_gene: TRBJ2-7
abundance: .
v_gene: TRBV7-9
d_gene: .
CDR3nt: TGTGCCAGCAGCCGGAGTAGCTACGAGCAGTACTTC
CDR3aa: CASSRSSYEQYF

j_gene: TRBJ2-7
abundance: .
v_gene: TRBV7-6
d_gene: .
CDR3nt: TGTGCCAGCAGCCCTGGACAGCCGCCCTACGAGCAGTACTTC
CDR3aa: CASSPGQPPYEQYF

j_gene: TRBJ2-2
abundance: .
v_gene: TRBV4-2
d_gene: .
CDR3nt: TGTGCCAGCAGCCAACGGCAGGGTACCGGGGAGCTGTTTTTT
CDR3aa: CASSQRQGTGELFF

j_gene: TRBJ2-1
abundance: .
v_gene: TRBV24-1
d_gene: TRBD2
CDR3nt: TGTGCCACCAGTGGAAGAGGGAGGGGAAGCTCCTACAATGAGCAGTTCTTC
CDR3aa: CATSGRGRGSSYNEQFF

j_gene: TRBJ1-1
abundance: .
v_gene: TRBV16
d_gene: .
CDR3nt: TGTGCCAGCAGCCAATCCGGGAAAGCTTTCTTT
CDR3aa: CASSQSGKAFF

j_gene: TRBJ2-5
abundance: .
v_gene: TRBV4-1
d_gene: .
CDR3nt: TGCGCCAGCAGCCAAATAACAGGGGAGGCGGAGACCCAGTACTTC
CDR3aa: CASSQITGEAETQYF

j_gene: TRBJ2-3
abundance: .
v_gene: TRBV5-6
d_gene: .
CDR3nt: TGTGCCAGCAGTCCGGGACTCTTAAACACAGATACGCAGTATTTT
CDR3aa: CASSPGLLNTDTQYF

j_gene: TRBJ2-2
abundance: .
v_gene: TRBV5-4
d_gene: .
CDR3nt: TGTGCCAGCAGCTTGGGCATGAGGGCCACCGGGGAGCTGTTTTTT
CDR3aa: CASSLGMRATGELFF

j_gene: TRBJ2-4
abundance: once
v_gene: TRBV29-1
d_gene: TRBD2
CDR3nt: TGCAGCGTTGAAGATCTAGCGGGGAACATTCAGTACTTC
CDR3aa: CSVEDLAGNIQYF

j_gene: TRBJ1-2
abundance: .
v_gene: TRBV12-5
d_gene: TRBD1
CDR3nt: TGTGCTAGTGGTTTGGCTTGGGACAGCCTCATGAAGGGGTATGGCTACACCTTC
CDR3aa: CASGLAWDSLMKGYGYTF

j_gene: TRBJ1-5
abundance: .
v_gene: TRBV6-1
d_gene: TRBD1
CDR3nt: TGTGCCAGCAGTGAAGGGACAGGGGGGGGGCAGCCCCAGCATTTT
CDR3aa: CASSEGTGGGQPQHF

j_gene: TRBJ2-3
abundance: .
v_gene: TRBV15
d_gene: .
CDR3nt: TGTGCCACCAGCCCCCGAGTCCAAGATACGCAGTATTTT
CDR3aa: CATSPRVQDTQYF

j_gene: TRBJ2-1
abundance: once
v_gene: TRBV28
d_gene: .
CDR3nt: TGTGCCAGCATACCAAGCCCCTACAATGAGCAGTTCTTC
CDR3aa: CASIPSPYNEQFF

j_gene: TRBJ1-5
abundance: .
v_gene: TRBV18
d_gene: .
CDR3nt: TGTGCCAGCTCACCATATCCGGCGACCGGGGAAGGGCAGCCCCAGCATTTT
CDR3aa: CASSPYPATGEGQPQHF

j_gene: TRBJ2-7
abundance: .
v_gene: TRBV12-5
d_gene: TRBD1
CDR3nt: TGTGCTAGTGGTTTGCTCACCGGGACAGGGGCCTACGAGCAGTACTTC
CDR3aa: CASGLLTGTGAYEQYF

j_gene: TRBJ1-2
abundance: .
v_gene: TRBV7-2
d_gene: TRBD1
CDR3nt: TGTGCCAGCAGCTCCCCAGGGGGGAATGGCTACACCTTC
CDR3aa: CASSSPGGNGYTF

j_gene: TRBJ2-1
abundance: .
v_gene: TRBV30
d_gene: TRBD1
CDR3nt: TGTGCCTGGAGTGTACGACAGGGATTGGACTACAATGAGCAGTTCTTC
CDR3aa: CAWSVRQGLDYNEQFF

j_gene: TRBJ1-4
abundance: .
v_gene: TRBV7-8
d_gene: .
CDR3nt: TGTGCCAGCAGCGCAACAGGGACAACTAATGAAAAACTGTTTTTT
CDR3aa: CASSATGTTNEKLFF

j_gene: TRBJ1-1
abundance: few
v_gene: TRBV10-1
d_gene: .
CDR3nt: TGCGCCAGCAGCCAGACCCAGGGTGGAATGGTGAACACTGAAGCTTTCTTT
CDR3aa: CASSQTQGGMVNTEAFF

j_gene: TRBJ1-1
abundance: .
v_gene: TRBV6-4
d_gene: .
CDR3nt: TGTGCCAGCAGTGTAGAGGCAGCGAACACTGAAGCTTTCTTT
CDR3aa: CASSVEAANTEAFF

j_gene: TRBJ1-5
abundance: once
v_gene: TRBV15
d_gene: TRBD1
CDR3nt: TGTGCCACCAGCAGCGGGACAGACTACAATCAGCCCCAGCATTTT
CDR3aa: CATSSGTDYNQPQHF

j_gene: TRBJ1-3
abundance: .
v_gene: TRBV28
d_gene: .
CDR3nt: TGTGCCAGCACCTTGGGGGGGACGTACTCTGGAAACACCATATATTTT
CDR3aa: CASTLGGTYSGNTIYF

j_gene: TRBJ2-1
abundance: .
v_gene: TRBV5-5
d_gene: TRBD1
CDR3nt: TGTGCCAGCAGCATGACAGGGGACAATGAGCAGTTCTTC
CDR3aa: CASSMTGDNEQFF

j_gene: TRBJ2-5
abundance: .
v_gene: TRBV10-3
d_gene: TRBD2
CDR3nt: TGTGCCATCAGTGAGTGGAGCGGGAGCGGGCAAGAGACCCAGTACTTC
CDR3aa: CAISEWSGSGQETQYF

j_gene: TRBJ2-7
abundance: .
v_gene: TRBV30
d_gene: TRBD1
CDR3nt: TGTGCCTGGAGTGACGCCGGGACAGGGGACCACGAGCAGTACTTC
CDR3aa: CAWSDAGTGDHEQYF

j_gene: TRBJ1-2
abundance: .
v_gene: TRBV9
d_gene: .
CDR3nt: TGTGCCAGCAGCGCAAACGGGCAGGGCGGCTATGGCTACACCTTC
CDR3aa: CASSANGQGGYGYTF

j_gene: TRBJ2-7
abundance: few
v_gene: TRBV27
d_gene: TRBD2
CDR3nt: TGTGCCAGCAGCCTAGCGGGTGGATTGTACTTC
CDR3aa: CASSLAGGLYF

j_gene: TRBJ2-5
abundance: .
v_gene: TRBV2
d_gene: .
CDR3nt: TGTGCCAGCAGTCCTCAAGAGACCCAGTACTTC
CDR3aa: CASSPQETQYF

j_gene: TRBJ2-5
abundance: .
v_gene: TRBV3-1/TRBV3-2
d_gene: TRBD1
CDR3nt: TGTGCCAGCAGTCACAGGGGGGAGACCCAGTACTTC
CDR3aa: CASSHRGETQYF

j_gene: TRBJ1-3
abundance: .
v_gene: TRBV11-2
d_gene: .
CDR3nt: TGTGCCAGCAGCCCATATCTAGGGGCAGGAAACACCATATATTTT
CDR3aa: CASSPYLGAGNTIYF

j_gene: TRBJ2-3
abundance: .
v_gene: TRBV3-1/TRBV3-2
d_gene: .
CDR3nt: TGTGCCAGCAGCCAAGATCTTGCCAGGGGTGGTACAGATACGCAGTATTTT
CDR3aa: CASSQDLARGGTDTQYF

j_gene: TRBJ1-3
abundance: once
v_gene: TRBV5-8
d_gene: .
CDR3nt: TGTGCCAGCAGCTTGGGCTGGGGGCGAAACACCATATATTTT
CDR3aa: CASSLGWGRNTIYF

j_gene: TRBJ2-2
abundance: .
v_gene: TRBV24-1
d_gene: .
CDR3nt: TGTGCCTCACGGGGGACCGGGGAGCTGTTTTTT
CDR3aa: CASRGTGELFF

j_gene: TRBJ1-1
abundance: .
v_gene: TRBV15
d_gene: .
CDR3nt: TGTGCCACCAGCCAGCACCAGGACACTGAAGCTTTCTTT
CDR3aa: CATSQHQDTEAFF

j_gene: TRBJ2-1
abundance: .
v_gene: TRBV9
d_gene: .
CDR3nt: TGTGCCAGCAGCGGGACCGGGAGCTCCTACAATGAGCAGTTCTTC
CDR3aa: CASSGTGSSYNEQFF

j_gene: TRBJ1-2
abundance: .
v_gene: TRBV5-1
d_gene: TRBD1
CDR3nt: TGCGCCAGCAGACCGGACAGGGAAGATGGCTACACCTTC
CDR3aa: CASRPDREDGYTF

j_gene: TRBJ1-6
abundance: .
v_gene: TRBV5-4
d_gene: .
CDR3nt: TGTGCCAGCAGTTTACCGACAGGTTATAATTCACCCCTCCACTTT
CDR3aa: CASSLPTGYNSPLHF

j_gene: TRBJ1-5
abundance: .
v_gene: TRBV4-2
d_gene: .
CDR3nt: TGTGCCAGCAGCCAAGATGGGAACCAGGGTCAGCCCCAGCATTTT
CDR3aa: CASSQDGNQGQPQHF

j_gene: TRBJ2-7
abundance: .
v_gene: TRBV10-2
d_gene: TRBD1
CDR3nt: TGCGCCAGCAGTGACCGGCAGGGACAGGACGAGCAGTACTTC
CDR3aa: CASSDRQGQDEQYF

j_gene: TRBJ2-7
abundance: .
v_gene: TRBV19
d_gene: .
CDR3nt: TGTGCCAGTAGTATTCGGGACTCCCGCTCCTACGAGCAGTACTTC
CDR3aa: CASSIRDSRSYEQYF

j_gene: TRBJ2-7
abundance: few
v_gene: TRBV7-2
d_gene: TRBD2
CDR3nt: TGTGCCAGCAGCCCTTTCGCGGGAGGTTCCCGCGAGCAGTACTTC
CDR3aa: CASSPFAGGSREQYF

j_gene: TRBJ2-3
abundance: few
v_gene: TRBV14
d_gene: .
CDR3nt: TGTGCCAGCAGCCAAGACCGAAGAGACTTACTAGCTTTAGATACGCAGTATTTT
CDR3aa: CASSQDRRDLLALDTQYF

j_gene: TRBJ1-2
abundance: few
v_gene: TRBV12-5
d_gene: .
CDR3nt: TGTGCTAGTGGTTTGCCACGGGGGAAGGGAAGCTATGGCTACACCTTC
CDR3aa: CASGLPRGKGSYGYTF

j_gene: TRBJ2-7
abundance: .
v_gene: TRBV5-1
d_gene: TRBD1
CDR3nt: TGCGCCAGCAGCACCGGGACAGACACCTACGAGCAGTACTTC
CDR3aa: CASSTGTDTYEQYF

j_gene: TRBJ1-2
abundance: .
v_gene: TRBV30
d_gene: TRBD1
CDR3nt: TGTGCCTGGAGTCAAACCAATCCGGGACAGGGGCATGGCTACACCTTC
CDR3aa: CAWSQTNPGQGHGYTF

j_gene: TRBJ1-3
abundance: few
v_gene: TRBV4-2
d_gene: .
CDR3nt: TGTGCCAGCAGCCAAGGTCCCTTTCGCGATCTCGGAAACACCATATATTTT
CDR3aa: CASSQGPFRDLGNTIYF

j_gene: TRBJ1-4
abundance: .
v_gene: TRBV10-2
d_gene: TRBD1
CDR3nt: TGCGCCACCAACTCGGGACAGACTAATGAAAAACTGTTTTTT
CDR3aa: CATNSGQTNEKLFF

j_gene: TRBJ2-1
abundance: .
v_gene: TRBV5-1
d_gene: TRBD1
CDR3nt: TGCGCCAGCAGCCAGGGACAGACAGACAATGAGCAGTTCTTC
CDR3aa: CASSQGQTDNEQFF

j_gene: TRBJ2-1
abundance: .
v_gene: TRBV19
d_gene: TRBD2
CDR3nt: TGTGCCACCAGACGGGAGGGCGGGTACAATGAGCAGTTCTTC
CDR3aa: CATRREGGYNEQFF

j_gene: TRBJ2-5
abundance: .
v_gene: TRBV27
d_gene: TRBD2
CDR3nt: TGTGCCAGCTCGCTAAGCGGGGGGGCCCAAGAGACCCAGTACTTC
CDR3aa: CASSLSGGAQETQYF

j_gene: TRBJ1-1
abundance: once
v_gene: TRBV7-3
d_gene: TRBD1
CDR3nt: TGTGCCAGCAGCTCACAGGGGCAATTGAACACTGAAGCTTTCTTT
CDR3aa: CASSSQGQLNTEAFF

j_gene: TRBJ2-5
abundance: .
v_gene: TRBV5-6
d_gene: .
CDR3nt: TGTGCCAGCAGCTCAATCGAGACCCAGTACTTC
CDR3aa: CASSSIETQYF

j_gene: TRBJ2-2
abundance: .
v_gene: TRBV7-2
d_gene: TRBD1
CDR3nt: TGTGCCAGCAGCTCCACTCCGTGGACAGGAGGTAGCACCGGGGAGCTGTTTTTT
CDR3aa: CASSSTPWTGGSTGELFF